The sequence of this T cell receptor beta chain was determined in a study of CD8+ T cells in alopecia areata. The treatment is: oral pan-JAK inhibitor, 5-10 mg twice daily. Regarding this clone: Its antigen is unknown.

Study-level points and caveats: With tofacitinib ongoing, many expanded lesional clones persisted in both scalp and blood.

Sequencing relied on a cDNA template that was reverse transcribed from extracted RNA. Method: immunoSEQ multiplex PCR; TCRdb's copy keeps in-frame clones and lacks some. The table records about 190,000 clones, 60% to 70% of them present only once. The source is a human donor with alopecia areata. The sample was CD4+ T cells sorted from blood, taken at week 4, from a patient treated with tofacitinib.

The CDR3 DNA is TGTGCCTGGAAGCCGGGGACGCAAGGTAGAAAACTGTTTTTT. This encodes CAWKPGTQGRKLFF. The rearrangement joins TRBV30 to TRBJ1-4, with a possible D match to TRBD1 (5 bases). Trimming stripped 4 bases from V and 10 bases from J, with 19 bases between. CDR1 is GTSNPN, CDR2 SVGIG, per germline (reference sequence). The CDR3 is 14 amino acids.